These T cell receptor beta chains were read from a single sample in a study of blood T cell repertoires in COVID-19. TCRdb keeps only in-frame clones here, not all; method: immunoSEQ multiplex PCR. In the table there are under 45,000 clones, about 83% of which are singletons. What was sequenced was peripheral blood. Source of these receptors: a woman at least 80 years old with active or convalescent COVID-19. CDR3s include the opening cysteine and the closing phenylalanine or tryptophan. Fields, in order: clone size, V gene, D gene, J gene, CDR3 DNA, CDR3 protein. A D gene is named only where the DNA matches it firmly. Some rows mark clone size as missing; the rest say once, few, many or name a class of expanded clone.

clone size: NA; V gene: TRBV9; D gene: NA; J gene: TRBJ1-2; CDR3 DNA: TGTGCCAGCAGCGTAGATCAAGGGGCCTATGGCTACACCTTC; CDR3 protein: CASSVDQGAYGYTF
clone size: NA; V gene: TRBV6-1; D gene: NA; J gene: TRBJ2-5; CDR3 DNA: TGTGCCAGCAGTGAAGCGGGGGGAACGGGGACCCAGTACTTC; CDR3 protein: CASSEAGGTGTQYF
clone size: NA; V gene: TRBV28; D gene: TRBD1; J gene: TRBJ1-6; CDR3 DNA: TGTGCCAGCAGTTTATCGGGGACAGTGGTCCTCGGGGGTAATTCACCCCTCCACTTT; CDR3 protein: CASSLSGTVVLGGNSPLHF
clone size: NA; V gene: TRBV5-4; D gene: NA; J gene: TRBJ2-7; CDR3 DNA: TGTGCCAGCAGCCCTTCAGGGGGGCAGTACGAGCAGTACTTC; CDR3 protein: CASSPSGGQYEQYF
clone size: NA; V gene: TRBV6-1; D gene: NA; J gene: TRBJ1-2; CDR3 DNA: TGTGCCAGCAGTGAAGGGACACTCGATGGCTACACCTTC; CDR3 protein: CASSEGTLDGYTF
clone size: once; V gene: TRBV11-2; D gene: TRBD2; J gene: TRBJ2-7; CDR3 DNA: TGTGCCAGCAGCTTCCCCGGGACTAGGTACTACGAGCAGTACTTC; CDR3 protein: CASSFPGTRYYEQYF
clone size: few; V gene: TRBV29-1; D gene: TRBD1; J gene: TRBJ1-2; CDR3 DNA: TGCAGCGCTGGGGACAGGGATGGCTACACCTTC; CDR3 protein: CSAGDRDGYTF
clone size: once; V gene: TRBV2; D gene: TRBD1; J gene: TRBJ1-5; CDR3 DNA: TGTGCCAGCAGTGATTCGGTCAGGGGGCGAGGCAATCAGCCCCAGCATTTT; CDR3 protein: CASSDSVRGRGNQPQHF
clone size: NA; V gene: TRBV6-1; D gene: NA; J gene: TRBJ2-2; CDR3 DNA: TGTGCCAGCAGTGAAGCAGGTTGGGGGAGGCTCAACACCGGGGAGCTGTTTTTT; CDR3 protein: CASSEAGWGRLNTGELFF
clone size: NA; V gene: TRBV28; D gene: TRBD1; J gene: TRBJ1-3; CDR3 DNA: TGTGCCAGCCGACAGGGGTCAAACACCATATATTTT; CDR3 protein: CASRQGSNTIYF
clone size: NA; V gene: TRBV19; D gene: TRBD1; J gene: TRBJ1-1; CDR3 DNA: TGTGCCAGTAGTTTACAGGGGGCGAACACTGAAGCTTTCTTT; CDR3 protein: CASSLQGANTEAFF
clone size: NA; V gene: TRBV19; D gene: NA; J gene: TRBJ2-4; CDR3 DNA: TGTGCCAGTAGTATAGGTTTTCGAGAACGACTAGCCAAAAACATTCAGTACTTC; CDR3 protein: CASSIGFRERLAKNIQYF
clone size: NA; V gene: TRBV28; D gene: NA; J gene: TRBJ2-5; CDR3 DNA: TGTGCCAGCAGTAGCGGACAGAGCCGGGAGACCCAGTACTTC; CDR3 protein: CASSSGQSRETQYF
clone size: NA; V gene: TRBV27; D gene: NA; J gene: TRBJ2-1; CDR3 DNA: TGTGCCAGCAGTTTTGGTTTTGGCGAGCAGTTCTTC; CDR3 protein: CASSFGFGEQFF
clone size: NA; V gene: TRBV7-2; D gene: NA; J gene: TRBJ1-6; CDR3 DNA: TGTGCCAGCAGCTTAGTGGAGTCACCCCTCCACTTT; CDR3 protein: CASSLVESPLHF
clone size: once; V gene: TRBV14; D gene: TRBD2; J gene: TRBJ2-3; CDR3 DNA: TGTGCCAGCAGCCCGAGGACTAGCTTAGATACGCAGTATTTT; CDR3 protein: CASSPRTSLDTQYF
clone size: NA; V gene: TRBV7-2; D gene: NA; J gene: TRBJ2-2; CDR3 DNA: TGTGCCAGCAGCTTAGGGGCAGGGATGGTCGGGGAGCTGTTTTTT; CDR3 protein: CASSLGAGMVGELFF
clone size: NA; V gene: TRBV2; D gene: NA; J gene: TRBJ1-4; CDR3 DNA: TGTGCCAGCAGTGAAGTTCCCACAACTAATGAAAAACTGTTTTTT; CDR3 protein: CASSEVPTTNEKLFF
clone size: NA; V gene: TRBV11-3; D gene: NA; J gene: TRBJ2-1; CDR3 DNA: TGTGCCAGCAGCCTCGGTAGCGGATCCAATGAGCAGTTCTTC; CDR3 protein: CASSLGSGSNEQFF
clone size: NA; V gene: TRBV28; D gene: TRBD2; J gene: TRBJ2-2; CDR3 DNA: TGTGCCACCATACTAGCGGGAGGCACCGGGGAGCTGTTTTTT; CDR3 protein: CATILAGGTGELFF
clone size: NA; V gene: TRBV5-4; D gene: NA; J gene: TRBJ1-5; CDR3 DNA: TGTGCCAGCAGCTTACAGGGTATAGGTCAGCCCCAGCATTTT; CDR3 protein: CASSLQGIGQPQHF
clone size: NA; V gene: TRBV30; D gene: TRBD1; J gene: TRBJ1-4; CDR3 DNA: TGTGCCTGGGGGACAGGATTGAGAAAACTGTTTTTT; CDR3 protein: CAWGTGLRKLFF
clone size: NA; V gene: TRBV2; D gene: NA; J gene: TRBJ2-1; CDR3 DNA: TGTGCCAGCAGTGAACGTCCCTACAATGAGCAGTTCTTC; CDR3 protein: CASSERPYNEQFF
clone size: NA; V gene: TRBV19; D gene: NA; J gene: TRBJ1-1; CDR3 DNA: TGTGCCAGTAGTATTTTCTATGAAGCTTTCTTT; CDR3 protein: CASSIFYEAFF
clone size: NA; V gene: TRBV30; D gene: NA; J gene: TRBJ2-6; CDR3 DNA: TGTGCCCAACGCGGGGTTTCCGGGGCCAACGTCCTGACTTTC; CDR3 protein: CAQRGVSGANVLTF
clone size: NA; V gene: TRBV10-3; D gene: NA; J gene: TRBJ2-1; CDR3 DNA: TGTGCCATCAGTGTGGAGGGTCTGAGCTCCTACAATGAGCAGTTCTTC; CDR3 protein: CAISVEGLSSYNEQFF
clone size: NA; V gene: TRBV19; D gene: TRBD2; J gene: TRBJ2-3; CDR3 DNA: TGTGCCAGTAGTATAGATTTGCCTCGACTAGCGGGAACAGATACGCAGTATTTT; CDR3 protein: CASSIDLPRLAGTDTQYF
clone size: NA; V gene: TRBV7-9; D gene: NA; J gene: TRBJ1-4; CDR3 DNA: TGTGCCAGCAGCCTCTCAGGGCCTGAAAAACTGTTTTTT; CDR3 protein: CASSLSGPEKLFF
clone size: NA; V gene: TRBV4-3; D gene: TRBD2; J gene: TRBJ2-2; CDR3 DNA: TGCGCCAGCAGCCCGGGACTAGGTGTGAACACCGGGGAGCTGTTTTTT; CDR3 protein: CASSPGLGVNTGELFF
clone size: few; V gene: TRBV5-5; D gene: NA; J gene: TRBJ1-6; CDR3 DNA: TGTGCCAGCAGCTCCCTGGGTACTTACAGGGAAGGGCATATGGATTCACCCCTCCACTTT; CDR3 protein: CASSSLGTYREGHMDSPLHF
clone size: NA; V gene: TRBV28; D gene: NA; J gene: TRBJ1-1; CDR3 DNA: TGTGCCAGCAGTTTGCGGCAGGGAAGCATCGACACTGAAGCTTTCTTT; CDR3 protein: CASSLRQGSIDTEAFF
clone size: NA; V gene: TRBV19; D gene: TRBD2; J gene: TRBJ2-7; CDR3 DNA: TGTGCCAGTAGTAGGGGTTGGGGGGGTGACGAGCAGTACTTC; CDR3 protein: CASSRGWGGDEQYF
clone size: NA; V gene: TRBV14; D gene: TRBD1; J gene: TRBJ1-2; CDR3 DNA: TGTGCCAGCAGCCAAGGACAGGGCTATGGCTACACCTTC; CDR3 protein: CASSQGQGYGYTF
clone size: NA; V gene: TRBV7-3; D gene: TRBD2; J gene: TRBJ2-2; CDR3 DNA: TGTGCCAGCAGCTTAGGCGGGAGGGCCGGGTGGAACACCGGGGAGCTGTTTTTT; CDR3 protein: CASSLGGRAGWNTGELFF
clone size: NA; V gene: TRBV19; D gene: TRBD2; J gene: TRBJ2-3; CDR3 DNA: TGTGCCAGTAGTACCTCCATTAGCGGGCTATACACAGATACGCAGTATTTT; CDR3 protein: CASSTSISGLYTDTQYF
clone size: once; V gene: TRBV2; D gene: NA; J gene: TRBJ2-7; CDR3 DNA: TGTGCCAGCAGAAATTGGCAGGGCAACCACGAGCAGTACTTC; CDR3 protein: CASRNWQGNHEQYF
clone size: once; V gene: TRBV28; D gene: TRBD1; J gene: TRBJ2-5; CDR3 DNA: TGTGCCAGCAGTCCGTGGGACAGTGGAGAGACCCAGTACTTC; CDR3 protein: CASSPWDSGETQYF
clone size: NA; V gene: TRBV6-5; D gene: TRBD1; J gene: TRBJ1-2; CDR3 DNA: TGTGCCAGCAGCCACAGGGGGCGGCCTAACTATGGCTACACCTTC; CDR3 protein: CASSHRGRPNYGYTF
clone size: NA; V gene: TRBV27; D gene: TRBD2; J gene: TRBJ2-5; CDR3 DNA: TGTGCCAGCAGTTATCGGTTTTCAGCGGGAGGGGGTTTGGAGACCCAGTACTTC; CDR3 protein: CASSYRFSAGGGLETQYF
clone size: medium-sized; V gene: TRBV6-5; D gene: NA; J gene: TRBJ2-3; CDR3 DNA: TGTGCCAGCAGTCCCAGGACAGATACGCAGTATTTT; CDR3 protein: CASSPRTDTQYF
clone size: NA; V gene: TRBV6-5; D gene: TRBD1; J gene: TRBJ1-1; CDR3 DNA: TGTGCCAGCAGTTACTCGGGACAGCTGAACACTGAAGCTTTCTTT; CDR3 protein: CASSYSGQLNTEAFF
clone size: NA; V gene: TRBV3-1/TRBV3-2; D gene: NA; J gene: TRBJ1-1; CDR3 DNA: TGTGCCAGCAGCCAATTTCAGGCAGAAGCTTTCTTT; CDR3 protein: CASSQFQAEAFF
clone size: NA; V gene: TRBV11-3; D gene: NA; J gene: TRBJ2-7; CDR3 DNA: TGTGCCAGCAGCTTAGGAACAGGGCCGTACGAGCAGTACTTC; CDR3 protein: CASSLGTGPYEQYF
clone size: NA; V gene: TRBV12-3/TRBV12-4; D gene: TRBD1; J gene: TRBJ1-2; CDR3 DNA: TGTGCCAGCAGTCTCGGACAGGGCAGAGGCTACACCTTC; CDR3 protein: CASSLGQGRGYTF
clone size: NA; V gene: TRBV4-2; D gene: NA; J gene: TRBJ2-7; CDR3 DNA: TGTGCCAGCAGCCAAGAGGGACAAGGCGGCTACGAGCAGTACTTC; CDR3 protein: CASSQEGQGGYEQYF
clone size: NA; V gene: TRBV7-9; D gene: TRBD1; J gene: TRBJ1-1; CDR3 DNA: TGTGCCAGCAGCTTTCAGGGGGCAGTTGACACTGAAGCTTTCTTT; CDR3 protein: CASSFQGAVDTEAFF
clone size: NA; V gene: TRBV7-9; D gene: TRBD1; J gene: TRBJ1-5; CDR3 DNA: TGTGCCAGCAGCCAGGGGGTAAGGTTCGGCATTGGGCGCAATCAGCCCCAGCATTTT; CDR3 protein: CASSQGVRFGIGRNQPQHF
clone size: NA; V gene: TRBV19; D gene: TRBD1; J gene: TRBJ1-6; CDR3 DNA: TGTGCCAGTAGTATCCACGACAGGGGGGATTCACCCCTCCACTTT; CDR3 protein: CASSIHDRGDSPLHF
clone size: once; V gene: TRBV7-9; D gene: NA; J gene: TRBJ2-3; CDR3 DNA: TGTGCCAGCAGCCTAAAGCTTGGAGATACGCAGTATTTT; CDR3 protein: CASSLKLGDTQYF